The 26 T cell receptor beta chains in this list originate from one sample, sequenced in a study of blood T cell repertoires in COVID-19. Some clones are missing from TCRdb's copy, which holds only in-frame ones; the method was immunoSEQ multiplex PCR. The sample holds roughly 120,000 clones, more than 75% seen once. The sequenced sample was peripheral blood. The receptors derive from a woman aged 45 to 65 with acute or convalescent COVID-19.

This sequence joins TRBV9 and TRBJ2-1, with D hard to call. Germline-derived CDR1 and CDR2 are SGDLS and YYNGEE. Trimming took 3 bases from V and 1 from J, leaving 8 bases between them. The CDR3 sequence is 14 residues long. Here the CDR3 DNA reads TGTGCCAGCAGCGGTAGAGCATCCTACAATGAGCAGTTCTTC. Amino acid sequence: CASSGRASYNEQFF.

CDR3 coding DNA: TGCGCCAGCAGACCAGCGGGGGGTCCGCAAAGCTCCTACAATGAGCAGTTCTTC. Amino acid sequence: CASRPAGGPQSSYNEQFF. The rearrangement links TRBV5-1 to TRBJ2-1; 9 bases align to TRBD2. The CDR3 runs to 18 residues. The V segment lost 5 bases and the J segment 0 bases; nucleotides outside the gene matches: 12. Per germline, CDR1 SGHRS and CDR2 YFSETQ.

The chain carries TRBV10-1 and TRBJ2-1, with a possible D match to TRBD1 (5 bases). The CDR3 loop spans 14 amino acids. Per the germline V gene, CDR1 is WNHNN and CDR2 is SYGVQD (reference sequence). V was pared by 5 bases and J by 4 bases, with 12 bases between. The CDR3 DNA sequence: TGCGCCAGCAGTAGGGGTCCCTCGTACAATGAGCAGTTCTTC. The encoded protein is CASSRGPSYNEQFF.

The rearrangement uses TRBV15 and TRBJ1-1; possible D gene TRBD1, 5 bases. Germline assignment: CDR1 LNHNV and CDR2 YYDKDF (reference sequence). The CDR3 length is 13 residues. Trimming removed 3 bases from V and 6 bases from J, with 11 bases in between. As DNA, the CDR3 is TGTGCCACCAGCAGGGCAGGGCAGGCTGAAGCTTTCTTT. Translation gives CATSRAGQAEAFF.

The rearrangement uses TRBV10-3 and TRBJ2-1; D is unclear. Per the germline V gene, CDR1 is ENHRY and CDR2 is SYGVKD. Trimming left V 3 bases short and J 7 bases short, with 13 bases between. The CDR3 has 14 residues. CDR3 bases: TGTGCCATCAGTGACCACGTTTCGGGTAATGAGCAGTTCTTC. It translates to CAISDHVSGNEQFF.

The rearrangement uses TRBV3-1 (or the pseudogene TRBV3-2) and TRBJ1-4; 11 bases align to TRBD1. CDR1 and CDR2 (germline): LGHDT, YNNKEL (reference sequence). V lost 4 bases to trimming and J lost 8 bases; unmatched junction nucleotides: 3. The CDR3 covers 14 residues. CDR3 in amino acids: CASSPGQGGEKLFF. CDR3 DNA sequence: TGTGCCAGCAGCCCGGGACAGGGGGGAGAAAAACTGTTTTTT.

There are a few counts of this clone. The chain combines TRBV6-5 with TRBJ2-7; 10 positions agree with TRBD2. The germline V gene encodes CDR1 MNHEY and CDR2 SVGAGI. CDR3 length: 14 residues. Trimming cost V 2 bases and J 6 bases; bases outside gene matches: 4. The CDR3 protein is CASSYASGGSEQYF. Written as DNA, the CDR3 is TGTGCCAGCAGTTACGCTAGCGGGGGTTCCGAGCAGTACTTC.

The chain carries TRBV18 and TRBJ2-2; TRBD1 agrees at 11 bases. The junction had 3 bases not matched to a gene; V was cut back by 3 bases and J by 6 bases. The CDR3 contains 15 residues. Germline V gene data show CDR1 as KGHSH and CDR2 as LQKENI. CDR3 sequence reads: CASSPGQGVSGELFF. The CDR3 DNA reads as TGTGCCAGCTCACCGGGACAGGGGGTCTCCGGGGAGCTGTTTTTT.

This chain links TRBV6-5 with TRBJ1-4; 7 bases fit TRBD1. The trim removed 6 bases at V and 8 bases at J, leaving 9 bases unmatched. The CDR3 is 14 residues long. CDR1 MNHEY and CDR2 SVGAGI come from the germline V gene. The CDR3 DNA follows: TGTGCCAGCAGCCGCCGAGGGGGCGGGGAAAAACTGTTTTTT. Translated, it gives CASSRRGGGEKLFF.

The rearrangement links TRBV4-1 to TRBJ2-6; 7 nucleotides agree with TRBD1. Trimming removed 5 bases from V and 3 bases from J; junction bases left unmatched: 13. The length of the CDR3 is 18 residues. Germline V lookup: CDR1 MGHRA, CDR2 YSYEKL. CDR3 bases: TGCGCCAGCAGCACCCGCCAGGGGGTTTTCGGTGGGGCCAACGTCCTGACTTTC. It specifies CASSTRQGVFGGANVLTF.

This sequence joins TRBV10-3 and TRBJ2-3, with TRBD2 matching 12 bases. The length of the CDR3 is 17 residues. The V gene end was trimmed by 3 bases and the J gene end by 6 bases; junction bases not matched to a gene: 10. The germline V gene has CDR1 ENHRY and CDR2 SYGVKD. Here the CDR3 reads CAISDPTSGGGQDTQYF. As DNA, the CDR3 is TGTGCCATCAGTGATCCGACTAGCGGGGGCGGGCAGGATACGCAGTATTTT.

The chain is built from TRBV2 and TRBJ2-7, with 9 bases matching TRBD2. Germline V CDR1 and CDR2: SNHLY, FYNNEI. This CDR3 comprises 15 residues. The trim removed 7 bases at V and 2 bases at J, leaving 9 bases unmatched. The CDR3: CASILERGAPYEQYF. DNA for the CDR3: TGTGCCAGCATTCTTGAGCGGGGGGCCCCCTACGAGCAGTACTTC.

The chain is built from TRBV21-1 and TRBJ2-3; the DNA was not used to check the table's D call, TRBD2. TRBV21-1 is assigned pseudogene status. This CDR3 region has 14 residues. The CDR3 sequence is CASSTRDSTDTQYF. CDR3 DNA: TGTGCCAGCAGCACCCGGGACTCGACGGATACGCAGTATTTT.

The chain combines TRBV3-1 (or the pseudogene TRBV3-2) with TRBJ2-5, with 9 positions matching TRBD1. Losses at the gene ends were 4 bases for V and 5 bases for J; bases not matched to a gene: 2. Per germline, CDR1 LGHDT and CDR2 YNNKEL (reference sequence). The CDR3 is made up of 13 amino acids. CDR3 sequence: CASSRDRVETQYF. For the CDR3, the DNA is TGTGCCAGCAGCCGGGACAGGGTGGAGACCCAGTACTTC.

This sequence joins TRBV21-1 and TRBJ2-2; whether TRBD1, the table's D call, matches the DNA was not checked. TRBV21-1 constitutes a pseudogene. CDR3 length equals 18 residues. The CDR3 nucleotides are TGTGCCAGCAGCAAAGGAAGGGAGACAGGGGGATACACCGGGGAGCTGTTTTTT. It is translated as CASSKGRETGGYTGELFF.

This clone showed up just once. The CDR3: CASSYGLAEGDTQYF. The CDR3 coding sequence is TGTGCCAGCAGCTATGGACTAGCGGAAGGAGATACGCAGTATTTT. V usage is TRBV5-4 and J usage is TRBJ2-3, with 10 bases identical to TRBD2. Germline CDR1 and CDR2: SGHNT and YYREEE (reference sequence). V lost 3 bases to trimming and J lost 5 bases; unmatched junction nucleotides: 6. The CDR3 has 15 residues. Using reference TRBV5-4 and TRBJ2-3 for the parts outside the CDR3, the full variable domain is ETGVTQSPTHLIKTRGQQVTLRCSSQSGHNTVSWYQQALGQGPQFIFQYYREEENGRGNFPPRFSGLQFPNYSSELNVNALELDDSALYLCASSYGLAEGDTQYFGPGTRLTVL.

Regarding this clone: The sample holds other DNA sequences that translate to the same CDR3. This sequence joins TRBV27 and TRBJ1-5; D ambiguous. Germline values: CDR1 MNHEY, CDR2 SMNVEV (reference sequence). This CDR3 has 13 residues. V lost 3 bases to trimming and J lost 4 bases, with 7 bases between them. The CDR3 spells CASSFSGNQPQHF. CDR3 DNA: TGTGCCAGCAGTTTTAGCGGTAATCAGCCCCAGCATTTT.

This clone showed up just once. The gene calls are TRBV5-1 and TRBJ2-7; possible D gene TRBD1, 7 bases. The length of the CDR3 is 13 residues. Germline CDR1 SGHRS, CDR2 YFSETQ. Trimming shortened V by 3 bases and J by 6 bases, and 13 bases separated the two germline ends. CDR3 amino acids: CASSYQGGPEQYF. For the CDR3, the DNA is TGCGCCAGCAGCTACCAGGGGGGTCCCGAGCAGTACTTC.

The CDR3, as DNA: TGTGCCATCAGTGAGGCGGCGAACACTGAAGCTTTCTTT. Translated: CAISEAANTEAFF. The gene calls are TRBV10-3 and TRBJ1-1; D unresolved. This CDR3 spans 13 amino acids. Germline V gene sequence: CDR1 ENHRY, CDR2 SYGVKD. V dropped 2 bases and J dropped 1 base, with 5 bases sitting between them.

CDR3 in DNA: TGTGCCGGGGCTAGCGGGAGAGGGGAGACCCAGTACTTC. Residues: CAGASGRGETQYF. The V gene is TRBV19, the J gene TRBJ2-5; 10 bases fit TRBD2. Germline assignment: CDR1 LNHDA and CDR2 SQIVND (reference sequence). There are 13 residues in the CDR3. With V trimmed by 11 bases and J by 5 bases, 8 bases remained unmatched.

This sequence joins TRBV30 and TRBJ1-2; the match to TRBD1 covers 9 bases. The CDR3 length is 13 residues. Germline loops: CDR1 GTSNPN, CDR2 SVGIG (reference sequence). The trim removed 0 bases at V and 7 bases at J, leaving 3 bases unmatched. The CDR3 here is CAWSVQTGGGYTF. The CDR3 nucleotides read TGTGCCTGGAGTGTACAGACAGGGGGTGGCTACACCTTC.

The chain is built from TRBV2 and TRBJ1-2; weak D call: TRBD1 (6 bases). CDR1 SNHLY and CDR2 FYNNEI come from the germline V gene. The V end was cut by 7 bases, the J end by 7 bases, with 13 bases between. The CDR3 runs to 12 residues. The DNA for the CDR3 is TGTGCCAGCAACGAACAGGGTGGTGGCTACACCTTC. It translates to CASNEQGGGYTF.

The V gene is TRBV19, the J gene TRBJ1-5; 7 positions agree with TRBD1. Losses at the gene ends were 4 bases for V and 4 bases for J; bases not matched to a gene: 13. Germline assignment: CDR1 LNHDA and CDR2 SQIVND (reference sequence). The CDR3 spans 17 residues. The chain's CDR3 is CASSTTTGRHFNQPQHF. CDR3 nucleotide sequence: TGTGCCAGTAGTACCACGACAGGGCGCCACTTTAATCAGCCCCAGCATTTT.

J is TRBJ2-7 and V is TRBV27, with D perhaps matching TRBD2 (6 bases). Germline V gene data show CDR1 as MNHEY and CDR2 as SMNVEV (reference sequence). Trimming left V 4 bases short and J 2 bases short, with 9 bases between. This CDR3 has 13 residues. The CDR3 bases are TGTGCCAGCAGTTCTCTAGCGACCTACGAGCAGTACTTC. This translates into CASSSLATYEQYF.

The chain is built from TRBV19 and TRBJ2-7; 9 bases are a match to TRBD1. Trimming at V came to 3 bases and at J to 5 bases, leaving 5 bases not matched to a gene. The CDR3 has 14 amino acids. Germline V CDR1 and CDR2: LNHDA, SQIVND (reference sequence). The CDR3 coding sequence is TGTGCCAGTAGTATGGGACAGGGTTTCGACGAGCAGTACTTC. This encodes CASSMGQGFDEQYF.

V is TRBV27 and J is TRBJ1-2, with 7 positions matching TRBD1. The CDR3 runs to 17 residues. V lost 4 bases to trimming and J lost 3 bases; unmatched junction nucleotides: 14. Germline CDR1 reads MNHEY; CDR2 reads SMNVEV (reference sequence). Here the CDR3 reads CASSSDRAGTAHYGYTF. In DNA, the CDR3 is TGTGCCAGCAGTTCTGACAGGGCGGGGACCGCACACTATGGCTACACCTTC.